Reported below is one T cell receptor (beta chain). Its antigen remains unknown. The sample is drawn from a study of T cells in localized non-small cell lung cancer. Using immunoSEQ multiplex PCR, the repertoire was profiled, and TCRdb retains in-frame clones only, with some absent. The data hold 25,000 or so clones, with over 75% observed a single time. The CDR3 spans 15 residues. The germline V gene encodes CDR1 SGHNT and CDR2 YENEEA. Deletions cut 5 bases from V and 1 base from J, with 13 bases between. Study-wide results and caveats: Of the tissues analyzed, uninvolved adjacent lung showed maximal T cell clonality, greater than tumor. Heterogeneity remains possible because sequencing was limited to only one tumor region.

The rearrangement links TRBV11-3 to TRBJ2-3; no firm D call. This TCR came from a man aged 40 to 70 with stage II lung adenocarcinoma. The sample was PBMCs, taken before any cancer treatment. CDR3 nucleotide sequence: TGTGCCAGCAGCCCTACAGTTCAAGGCACAGATACGCAGTATTTT. Encoded protein: CASSPTVQGTDTQYF.